The text below deals with one T cell receptor (beta chain). Its antigen is unidentified. Time point described: after dendritic cell vaccination, including at tumor progression/relapse. This CDR3 comprises 14 residues. The germline V gene encodes CDR1 LNHDA and CDR2 SQIVND (reference sequence). V gave up 6 bases and J gave up 0 bases, with 8 bases separating them. This specimen comes from a study of glioma-infiltrating T cells after dendritic cell vaccination. Study context: Treatment, given 2003 to 2012, was autologous tumor lysate-pulsed dendritic cell vaccination. The vaccine used monocyte-derived dendritic cells pulsed overnight with autologous tumor lysate.

Repertoires were generated with immunoSEQ multiplex PCR, while TCRdb's copy carries only in-frame clones and drops some. The sample consists of 65,000 or so clones, approximately 86% of them appearing once. Study outcomes and limitations: Survival was not directly related to TCR clonality in these patients.

This TCR was sampled from a human donor with glioblastoma. The sequencing used blood, collected after dendritic cell vaccination. The V and J genes are TRBV19 and TRBJ2-2; D is unclear. Written as DNA, the CDR3 is TGTGCCAGTAGGTGGGCCTCGAACACCGGGGAGCTGTTTTTT. Translated, it gives CASRWASNTGELFF.